This is a list of T cell receptor beta chains from one sample in a study of blood T cell repertoires in COVID-19. Using immunoSEQ multiplex PCR, the repertoire was profiled, and TCRdb retains in-frame clones only, with some absent. This sample carries some 280,000 clones, roughly nine tenths of them seen once, and the ten largest clones take just under 0.95%. The sequencing sample was made of peripheral blood. These receptors were collected from a middle-aged woman who had recovered from COVID-19. Both conserved end residues are part of each CDR3. Fields, in order: J gene, V gene, clone size, D gene, CDR3 DNA, CDR3 protein. The D gene is left open where the match is weak. Some rows mark clone size as missing; the rest say once, few, many or name a class of expanded clone.

TRBJ1-5,TRBV3-1/TRBV3-2,NA,TRBD1,TGTGCCAGCAGTACAGGGGGCGGCAATCAGCCCCAGCATTTT,CASSTGGGNQPQHF
TRBJ2-1,TRBV7-9,NA,TRBD2,TGTGCCAGCAGCCCGGGACTAGCGCAGAACTACAATGAGCAGTTCTTC,CASSPGLAQNYNEQFF
TRBJ2-1,TRBV5-4,NA,TRBD2,TGTGCCAGCAGCTTGGCTAGCGGGAGATCCTACAATGAGCAGTTCTTC,CASSLASGRSYNEQFF
TRBJ1-5,TRBV6-1,NA,TRBD1,TGTGCCAGCAGTGTGACACAGGGGGCTGCCAATCAGCCCCAGCATTTT,CASSVTQGAANQPQHF
TRBJ2-7,TRBV19,NA,TRBD2,TGTGCCAGTAAGGCGGGAGCGAGATCCTACGAGCAGTACTTC,CASKAGARSYEQYF
TRBJ1-2,TRBV18,NA,TRBD1,TGTGCCAGCTCACCACCCGCGGACAGGGGATCCTATGGCTACACCTTC,CASSPPADRGSYGYTF
TRBJ2-3,TRBV19,NA,TRBD2,TGTGCCAGTAGTGCCCGGGATGAGCTAGCGGGGAGAGATACGCAGTATTTT,CASSARDELAGRDTQYF
TRBJ2-2,TRBV19,NA,NA,TGTGCCAGTAGTATAGAGGAGGTCGTGAACACCGGGGAGCTGTTTTTT,CASSIEEVVNTGELFF
TRBJ1-2,TRBV27,NA,TRBD1,TGTGCCAGCAGAAAATCAGGGGGCGCCTCCTATGGCTACACCTTC,CASRKSGGASYGYTF
TRBJ2-7,TRBV7-2,NA,TRBD2,TGTGCCAGCAGCGCTAGCGGGAGCTCCTACGAGCAGTACTTC,CASSASGSSYEQYF
TRBJ2-7,TRBV30,NA,TRBD2,TGTGCCTGGAGTGTACTTGGGACTAGGGGCGAGCAGTACTTC,CAWSVLGTRGEQYF
TRBJ2-7,TRBV11-2,NA,TRBD1,TGTGCCAGCAGCTTAGTCACAGGGGCCCGCGAGCAGTACTTC,CASSLVTGAREQYF
TRBJ1-1,TRBV27,NA,NA,TGTGCCAGCAGTTCCGGGACTTCCTGGAACACTGAAGCTTTCTTT,CASSSGTSWNTEAFF
TRBJ2-7,TRBV5-4,once,TRBD2,TGTGCCAGCAGCCTACCAGGACTAGCTGGGGGCGAGCAGTACTTC,CASSLPGLAGGEQYF
TRBJ2-7,TRBV2,NA,TRBD2,TGTGCCAGCAAGGGACTAGCCTACGAGCAGTACTTC,CASKGLAYEQYF
TRBJ1-2,TRBV30,NA,TRBD1,TGTGCCTTAGACAGGGGATCCTCTATTGGCTACACCTTC,CALDRGSSIGYTF
TRBJ2-7,TRBV5-1,few,TRBD1,TGCGCCAGCAGCCGGGGGACAGGGCGCAGCGAGCAGTACTTC,CASSRGTGRSEQYF
TRBJ1-4,TRBV25-1,NA,TRBD1,TGTGCCAGCAGTGGACTCCCGGGACAGGGAGAAAAACTGTTTTTT,CASSGLPGQGEKLFF
TRBJ2-2,TRBV24-1,NA,TRBD2,TGTGCCACCAGTGATTTGGGGACTAGCGGGAGGGCCGCCGGGGAGCTGTTTTTT,CATSDLGTSGRAAGELFF
TRBJ2-2,TRBV6-5,NA,NA,TGTGCCAGCAAAGTTGCGGGTTACGGCGGGGAGCTGTTTTTT,CASKVAGYGGELFF
TRBJ2-7,TRBV19,NA,NA,TGTGCCAGTAGCACGTCACATCGGAGCTCCTACGAGCAGTACTTC,CASSTSHRSSYEQYF
TRBJ2-7,TRBV21-1,NA,NA,TGTGCCAGCAGCAAAGCACGGACTAGCTCGATCTACGAGCAGTACTTC,CASSKARTSSIYEQYF
TRBJ1-2,TRBV5-1,NA,TRBD1,TGCGCCAGCAGCGCGGGATCAGGGGGCAGAGATGGCTACACCTTC,CASSAGSGGRDGYTF
TRBJ1-2,TRBV6-5,NA,TRBD1,TGTGCCAGCAGCGCTGACAGGGGAACTTATGGCTACACCTTC,CASSADRGTYGYTF
TRBJ2-5,TRBV5-1,NA,NA,TGCGCCAGCAGCGGGGAGACGGGTGGGCTCCAAGAGACCCAGTACTTC,CASSGETGGLQETQYF
TRBJ1-1,TRBV21-1,NA,NA,TGTGCCAGCAGCAAAGGGGGAGACAACACTGAAGCTTTCTTT,CASSKGGDNTEAFF
TRBJ1-2,TRBV28,NA,TRBD1,TGTGCCAGCAGGAGGGACAGGGACTATGGCTACACCTTC,CASRRDRDYGYTF
TRBJ2-7,TRBV6-6,NA,TRBD1,TGTGCCGGACGACAGGGTTCCTACGAGCAGTACTTC,CAGRQGSYEQYF
TRBJ1-2,TRBV27,NA,NA,TGTGCCAGCAGTTTACATGGCGGGTGGGCCGATGGCTACACCTTC,CASSLHGGWADGYTF
TRBJ2-1,TRBV30,NA,TRBD2,TGTGCCTGGAGTTCTAGCGGGATCCATGAGCAGTTCTTC,CAWSSSGIHEQFF
TRBJ2-7,TRBV19,NA,TRBD1,TGTGCCAGTAGTACTCGGGACAGGGGGGCGTACGAGCAGTACTTC,CASSTRDRGAYEQYF
TRBJ2-1,TRBV28,NA,NA,TGTGCCAGCAGTTTATATACAGGCTCCTACAATGAGCAGTTCTTC,CASSLYTGSYNEQFF
TRBJ1-2,TRBV2,NA,NA,TGTGCCAACCAACTGCGAGGGGGGGGTGATAACTATGGCTACACCTTC,CANQLRGGGDNYGYTF
TRBJ1-1,TRBV29-1,NA,NA,TGCAGCGTTCCGGGGGGCCTGAACACTGAAGCTTTCTTT,CSVPGGLNTEAFF
TRBJ2-7,TRBV18,NA,TRBD1,TGTGCCAGCTCACCTATGGGACAGAGCTTCTACGAGCAGTACTTC,CASSPMGQSFYEQYF
TRBJ1-1,TRBV5-4,NA,NA,TGTGCCAGCAGCTTGGACCGCGACACTGAAGCTTTCTTT,CASSLDRDTEAFF
TRBJ2-5,TRBV18,once,TRBD2,TGTGCCAGCTCTCTACTAGCGAGGGAGACCCAGTACTTC,CASSLLARETQYF
TRBJ2-5,TRBV10-3,NA,NA,TGTGCCATCAGTGACCTGGCAGGGCAAGAGACCCAGTACTTC,CAISDLAGQETQYF
TRBJ2-3,TRBV3-1/TRBV3-2,NA,NA,TGTGCCAGCAGCCAAGATCTCAGGACAGCTAGCACAGATACGCAGTATTTT,CASSQDLRTASTDTQYF
TRBJ1-2,TRBV7-9,NA,NA,TGTGCCAGCAGCTTATCTCCCTCAACGGGTAACTATGGCTACACCTTC,CASSLSPSTGNYGYTF
TRBJ1-1,TRBV5-1,NA,NA,TGCGCCAGCTCATTAGCGAACACTGAAGCTTTCTTT,CASSLANTEAFF
TRBJ2-6,TRBV30,NA,TRBD1,TGTGCCTGGACCCCAGGGGGCAGAGACGCTGGGGCCAACGTCCTGACTTTC,CAWTPGGRDAGANVLTF
TRBJ2-2,TRBV5-1,NA,NA,TGCGCCAGCAGCTTTGGCCCCGCAGGTCGGACCGGGGAGCTGTTTTTT,CASSFGPAGRTGELFF
TRBJ1-3,TRBV14,few,NA,TGTGCCAGCAGCCCAAAAGCCTTTGCCTCTGGAAACACCATATATTTT,CASSPKAFASGNTIYF
TRBJ2-1,TRBV2,NA,TRBD2,TGTGCCAGCAGTCGTGCTAGCGGGAGCTACAATGAGCAGTTCTTC,CASSRASGSYNEQFF
TRBJ1-5,TRBV2,NA,TRBD1,TGTGCCAGCAGTGAATCGGCAGGGGGCTATAGCAATCAGCCCCAGCATTTT,CASSESAGGYSNQPQHF
TRBJ1-2,TRBV20-1,NA,TRBD1,TGCAGTGGTCCGGACAGGGCGATCTTC,CSGPDRAIF
TRBJ2-7,TRBV5-1,NA,TRBD2,TGCGCCAGCAGCTCGAGACTAGCCGGTTACGAGCAGTACTTC,CASSSRLAGYEQYF
TRBJ2-1,TRBV9,NA,TRBD2,TGTGCCAGCAGCGTAGGCGGGAGGGGTAACAATGAGCAGTTCTTC,CASSVGGRGNNEQFF
TRBJ2-1,TRBV24-1,NA,TRBD2,TGTGCCACCAGTGCCCTGGGACTAGCGGAACCCAATGAGCAGTTCTTC,CATSALGLAEPNEQFF
TRBJ2-2,TRBV25-1,NA,TRBD2,TGTGCCAGCCGGGGAGGGGCGCCCGGGGAGCTGTTTTTT,CASRGGAPGELFF